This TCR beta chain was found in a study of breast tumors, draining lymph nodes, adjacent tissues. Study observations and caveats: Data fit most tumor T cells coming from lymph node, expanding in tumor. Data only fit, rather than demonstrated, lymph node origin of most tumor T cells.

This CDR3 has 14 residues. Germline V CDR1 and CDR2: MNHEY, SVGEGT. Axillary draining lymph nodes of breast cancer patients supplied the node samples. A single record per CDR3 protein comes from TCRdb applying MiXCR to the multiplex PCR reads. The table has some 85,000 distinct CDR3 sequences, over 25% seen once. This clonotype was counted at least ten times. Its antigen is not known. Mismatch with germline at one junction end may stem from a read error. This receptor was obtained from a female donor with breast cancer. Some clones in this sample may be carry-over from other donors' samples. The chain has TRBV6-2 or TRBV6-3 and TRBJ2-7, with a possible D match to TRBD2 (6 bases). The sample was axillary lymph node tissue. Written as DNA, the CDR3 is TGTGCCAGCAGTCACTCGGGGGATTTCTACGAGCAGTACTTC. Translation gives CASSHSGDFYEQYF.